These 27 T cell receptor beta chains share one sample of origin, sequenced in a study of radiation and T cells in renal cell carcinoma. Time point described: blood 4 weeks post-SBRT, at nephrectomy. Treatment defined: 15 Gy SBRT to primary tumor, nephrectomy 4 weeks later. Here immunoSEQ multiplex PCR was the method, and the copy in TCRdb shows in-frame clones only, minus some. The sample comprises tens of thousands of clones, nearly 90% of which are singletons, and nearly 6% rests with the top ten. This specimen consisted of blood, obtained from a patient whose treatment included radiotherapy and nephrectomy. All receptors come from a woman aged 65 to 85 with renal cell carcinoma.

This clone was recorded a few times. The chain combines TRBV2 with TRBJ1-1; the D is unclear. V gave up 7 bases and J gave up 2 bases, with 5 bases separating them. The germline V gene has CDR1 SNHLY and CDR2 FYNNEI. The CDR3 is made up of 11 amino acids. The CDR3 sequence is CASTPNTEAFF. The CDR3 bases are TGTGCCAGCACCCCTAACACTGAAGCTTTCTTT.

The chain recombines TRBV5-1 with TRBJ2-7, with unresolved D. Between the trimmed V and J ends, which lost 1 base and 7 bases, there was a span of 12 bases. Germline V gives CDR1 SGHRS, CDR2 YFSETQ. CDR3 length equals 13 residues. CDR3 sequence (DNA): TGCGCCAGCAGCTTGAAGTTAGGCGGTGAGCAGTACTTC. Translated: CASSLKLGGEQYF.

This chain links TRBV10-3 with TRBJ2-2, with 7 positions matching TRBD1. With 4 bases clipped from V and 4 bases from J, the junction kept 6 bases outside the gene matches. This CDR3 is built from 15 residues. Per the germline V gene, CDR1 is ENHRY and CDR2 is SYGVKD. The chain's CDR3 is CAISGPTGPTGELFF. The DNA of the CDR3 is TGTGCCATCAGTGGCCCGACAGGGCCCACCGGGGAGCTGTTTTTT.

This chain uses TRBV9 with TRBJ1-5, with 8 bases lining up with TRBD1. The CDR3 runs 15 residues. V lost 3 bases to trimming and J lost 3 bases; unmatched junction nucleotides: 5. Germline CDR1 SGDLS, CDR2 YYNGEE. The CDR3 sequence is CASSAGQGFNQPQHF. The CDR3 DNA follows: TGTGCCAGCAGCGCAGGACAGGGATTCAATCAGCCCCAGCATTTT.

V gene TRBV7-6 combines with J gene TRBJ2-3; 13 bases are a match to TRBD2. Losses at the gene ends were 6 bases for V and 4 bases for J; bases not matched to a gene: 10. Germline CDR1 is SGHVS and CDR2 is FNYEAQ. The CDR3 has 17 amino acids. The CDR3 nucleotides read TGTGCCAGCAGTTCACTAGCGGGGGGGCCATTTGCAGATACGCAGTATTTT. Amino acids: CASSSLAGGPFADTQYF. Complete variable domain (other parts from reference TRBV7-6 and TRBJ2-3): GAGVSQSPRYKVTKRGQDVALRCDPISGHVSLYWYRQALGQGPEFLTYFNYEAQQDKSGLPNDRFSAERPEGSISTLTIQRTEQRDSAMYRCASSSLAGGPFADTQYFGPGTRLTVL.

The chain uses TRBV19 and TRBJ2-1; 7 bases map to TRBD1. This CDR3 has 13 amino acids. V lost 6 bases to trimming and J lost 9 bases; unmatched junction nucleotides: 8. Germline loops: CDR1 LNHDA, CDR2 SQIVND (reference sequence). The CDR3, as DNA: TGTGCCAGTAGGGTGCAGGGGGAGAGTGAGCAGTTCTTC. As protein: CASRVQGESEQFF.

The gene calls are TRBV29-1 and TRBJ2-3; 9 bases agree with TRBD1. V trimming: 1 base; J trimming: 3 bases; junction bases outside the gene matches: 2. Germline V CDR1 and CDR2: SQVTM, ANQGSEA. The length of the CDR3 is 14 residues. In nucleotides, the CDR3 is TGCAGCGTTGAAGGGGACAGGGCGACAGATACGCAGTATTTT. Protein sequence: CSVEGDRATDTQYF.

This clone was observed many times. One end of the junction is discordant with germline, which a read error may explain. This sequence joins TRBV7-7 and TRBJ2-7; possibly TRBD2 for D (5 bases). The germline CDR1 and CDR2 sequences are SSHAT and FNYEAQ (reference sequence). This CDR3 has 13 residues. Written as DNA, the CDR3 is TGTGCTAGCAGCTTAAGAGTAGAGGGCGAGCAGTACTTC. It encodes CASSLRVEGEQYF.

This clone turned up a few times. The chain links TRBV5-1 to TRBJ1-1, with TRBD1 matching over 7 bases. This CDR3 spans 13 amino acids. The V gene's germline CDR1 is SGHRS and CDR2 YFSETQ. The J segment lost 2 bases and the V segment lost 5 bases, leaving 3 bases of the junction unmatched. The chain's CDR3 is CASSQGVNTEAFF. The CDR3 DNA sequence: TGCGCCAGCAGTCAGGGGGTTAACACTGAAGCTTTCTTT.

This rearrangement joins TRBV20-1 to TRBJ2-7; TRBD1 matches at 7 bases. The CDR3 covers 10 residues. Germline lookup yields CDR1 DFQATT and CDR2 SNEGSKA (reference sequence). J gave up 9 bases and V 5 bases, and 4 bases lay outside the gene matches. This chain's CDR3 is CSADREGQYF. The CDR3 DNA reads TGCAGTGCTGACAGGGAAGGGCAGTACTTC.

The CDR3 DNA reads as TGTGCCACCTCGCCCGGCACCTCCTACGAGCAGTACTTC. Encoded protein: CATSPGTSYEQYF. The rearrangement joins TRBV10-3 to TRBJ2-7; D is ambiguous. V shed 10 bases and J shed 0 bases, with 13 bases lying between them. CDR1 and CDR2 (germline): ENHRY, SYGVKD. This CDR3 comprises 13 residues.

The chain uses TRBV19 and TRBJ1-6, with D uncertain. This CDR3 is 13 amino acids long. The V end lost 6 bases, the J end lost 2 bases, and 5 bases lay between the germline ends. CDR1 LNHDA and CDR2 SQIVND come from the germline V gene (reference sequence). This CDR3 is CASRGTYNSPLHF. CDR3 sequence (DNA): TGTGCCAGTAGGGGGACCTATAATTCACCCCTCCACTTT.

J is TRBJ1-3 and V is TRBV4-2; possibly TRBD1 for D (5 bases). Per the germline V gene, CDR1 is LGHNA and CDR2 is YNFKEQ. V gave up 6 bases and J gave up 0 bases, with 12 bases separating them. This CDR3 spans 15 amino acids. In DNA form, the CDR3 reads TGTGCCAGCAGACCGACAGATAGCTCTGGAAACACCATATATTTT. Its protein product is CASRPTDSSGNTIYF.

The chain combines TRBV4-2 with TRBJ1-1, with D unclear. The germline V and J ends were trimmed by 1 base and 7 bases, with 19 bases remaining between them. Germline V gene data show CDR1 as LGHNA and CDR2 as YNFKEQ. The CDR3 sequence is 16 residues long. The DNA of the CDR3 is TGTGCCAGCAGCCAAGTGGAACGGGGAGGGAGCAATGAAGCTTTCTTT. Residues: CASSQVERGGSNEAFF.

V gene TRBV5-8 combines with J gene TRBJ2-3; a possible D gene is TRBD1 (6 bases). V was pared by 2 bases and J by 1 base, with 11 bases between. Germline V gives CDR1 SGHTS, CDR2 YDEGEE. The CDR3 runs 15 residues. DNA of the CDR3: TGTGCCAGCAGCTTCCAGGGGTCCCGCACAGATACGCAGTATTTT. Translation gives CASSFQGSRTDTQYF.

This chain joins TRBV19 and TRBJ1-1, with D possibly matching TRBD1 (6 bases). The V gene lost 6 bases and the J gene lost 0 bases, with 11 bases spanning the gap. Germline-derived CDR1 and CDR2 are LNHDA and SQIVND (reference sequence). This CDR3 has 14 residues. This CDR3 is CASRYRALNTEAFF. DNA for the CDR3: TGTGCCAGTAGATACAGGGCCCTGAACACTGAAGCTTTCTTT.

The V gene is TRBV11-3, the J gene TRBJ2-2; D not resolved. CDR1 SGHNT and CDR2 YENEEA come from the germline V gene. The CDR3 totals 16 residues. V lost 5 bases and J lost 5, with 18 bases in between. CDR3 sequence: CASSPHMGLRTGELFF. The CDR3 nucleotides read TGTGCCAGCAGCCCCCACATGGGCCTAAGAACCGGGGAGCTGTTTTTT. Combining the CDR3 with reference TRBV11-3 and TRBJ2-2 gives the whole variable domain EAGVVQSPRYKIIEKKQPVAFWCNPISGHNTLYWYLQNLGQGPELLIRYENEEAVDDSQLPKDRFSAERLKGVDSTLKIQPAELGDSAVYLCASSPHMGLRTGELFFGEGSRLTVL.

The chain has TRBV5-1 and TRBJ1-2, with D possibly being TRBD1 (5 bases). The V gene lost 4 bases and the J gene lost 4 bases, with 14 bases spanning the gap. Germline CDR1 is SGHRS and CDR2 is YFSETQ. The CDR3 is made up of 14 amino acids. The CDR3 loop is CASSMDGGGYGYTF. The CDR3 DNA is TGCGCCAGCAGCATGGACGGGGGTGGCTATGGCTACACCTTC.

This chain links TRBV7-8 with TRBJ1-4; TRBD1 is a possible D gene (5 bases). The germline V and J ends were trimmed by 8 bases and 8 bases, with 21 bases remaining between them. The CDR3 covers 15 residues. Germline-derived CDR1 and CDR2 are SGHVS and FQNEAQ. In DNA form, the CDR3 reads TGTGCCAGCCGCGGGGGACTTACTTCGAACGAAAAACTGTTTTTT. As protein: CASRGGLTSNEKLFF.

The CDR3 loop is CASSSWTGVNQPQHF. The DNA for the CDR3 is TGTGCCAGCAGCTCTTGGACAGGGGTGAATCAGCCCCAGCATTTT. The chain is built from TRBV7-9 and TRBJ1-5; 9 bases fit TRBD1. Unmatched junction bases numbered 5, after V lost 4 bases and J lost 4 bases. The CDR3 loop spans 15 amino acids. Germline CDR1 is SEHNR and CDR2 is FQNEAQ (reference sequence).

This chain's CDR3 is CATTSGGHISTEAFF. The CDR3 DNA follows: TGTGCCACCACCTCGGGGGGCCATATCTCCACTGAAGCTTTCTTT. This chain connects TRBV6-6 to TRBJ1-1, with D possibly being TRBD1 (6 bases). V dropped 10 bases and J dropped 4 bases, with 22 bases sitting between them. Germline V CDR1 and CDR2: MNHNY, SVGAGI (reference sequence). The CDR3 is 15 amino acids.

The chain uses TRBV4-3 and TRBJ1-2, with D hard to call. V was pared by 0 bases and J by 2 bases, with 7 bases between. The CDR3 is 14 residues long. CDR1 and CDR2 (germline): LGHNA, YSLEER. The CDR3 is CASSQDTGNYGYTF. In nucleotides, the CDR3 is TGCGCCAGCAGCCAAGATACGGGGAACTATGGCTACACCTTC.

The chain combines TRBV6-1 with TRBJ1-5; 8 bases match TRBD1. Losses at the gene ends were 1 base for V and 9 bases for J; bases not matched to a gene: 2. The length of the CDR3 is 13 residues. CDR1 is MNHNS, CDR2 SASEGT, per germline. CDR3 amino acids: CASSEGTGRPQHF. The CDR3 DNA reads TGTGCCAGCAGTGAAGGGACAGGGAGGCCCCAGCATTTT.

This rearrangement joins TRBV6-1 to TRBJ2-7; D possibly matches TRBD1 or TRBD2 (5 bases each). The V end was cut by 7 bases, the J end by 7 bases, with 17 bases between. The length of the CDR3 is 13 residues. The germline CDR1 and CDR2 sequences are MNHNS and SASEGT. CDR3 nucleotides: TGTGCCAGCATTTGGGGCGGAGAGGGGGAGCAGTACTTC. Translated, it gives CASIWGGEGEQYF.

This clone has only one observation. The rearrangement joins TRBV25-1 to TRBJ1-1, with D possibly TRBD1 on 5 matching bases. CDR1 and CDR2 (germline): MGHDK, SYGVNS. The CDR3 contains 14 residues. Between the trimmed V and J ends, which lost 3 bases and 6 bases, there was a span of 14 bases. This CDR3 is CASSETPRGAEAFF. In DNA, the CDR3 is TGTGCCAGCAGTGAGACGCCCCGAGGGGCTGAAGCTTTCTTT.

On this clone itself: This same CDR3 is encoded by further DNA sequences in the sample. V is TRBV28 and J is TRBJ1-1; D is uncertain. The CDR3 has 10 amino acids. Germline loops: CDR1 MDHEN, CDR2 SYDVKM. The V end lost 9 bases, the J end lost 5 bases, and 7 bases lay between the germline ends. DNA of the CDR3: TGTGCCAGTGGGAGAACTGAAGCTTTCTTT. Protein product: CASGRTEAFF.

The V call is TRBV7-2, the J call TRBJ2-1; TRBD2 agrees at 8 bases. The germline CDR1 and CDR2 sequences are SGHTA and FQGNSA. This CDR3 has 15 residues. The junction had 3 bases not matched to a gene; V was cut back by 1 base and J by 4 bases. Here the CDR3 reads CASSLEVAGYNEQFF. Written as DNA, the CDR3 is TGTGCCAGCAGCTTAGAAGTAGCGGGGTACAATGAGCAGTTCTTC. Full variable domain (missing parts from reference TRBV7-2 and TRBJ2-1): GAGVSQSPSNKVTEKGKDVELRCDPISGHTALYWYRQSLGQGLEFLIYFQGNSAPDKSGLPSDRFSAERTGGSVSTLTIQRTQQEDSAVYLCASSLEVAGYNEQFFGPGTRLTVL.